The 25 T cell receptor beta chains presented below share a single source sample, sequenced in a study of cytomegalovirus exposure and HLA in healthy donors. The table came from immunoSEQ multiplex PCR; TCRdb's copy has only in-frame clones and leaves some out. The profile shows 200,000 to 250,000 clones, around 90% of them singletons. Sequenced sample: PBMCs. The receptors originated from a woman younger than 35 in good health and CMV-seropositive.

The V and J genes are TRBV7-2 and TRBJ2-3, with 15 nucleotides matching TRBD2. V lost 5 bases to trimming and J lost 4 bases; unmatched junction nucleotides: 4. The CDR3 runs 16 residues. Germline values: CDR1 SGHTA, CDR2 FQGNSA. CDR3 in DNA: TGTGCCAGCAGCCCGAGGACTAGCGGGGGGGCAGATACGCAGTATTTT. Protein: CASSPRTSGGADTQYF. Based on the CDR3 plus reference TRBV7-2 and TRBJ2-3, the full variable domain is GAGVSQSPSNKVTEKGKDVELRCDPISGHTALYWYRQSLGQGLEFLIYFQGNSAPDKSGLPSDRFSAERTGGSVSTLTIQRTQQEDSAVYLCASSPRTSGGADTQYFGPGTRLTVL.

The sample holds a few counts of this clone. This chain's CDR3 is CASSIFTDTQYF. CDR3 coding DNA: TGCGCCAGCAGCATCTTCACAGATACGCAGTATTTT. The chain has TRBV5-1 and TRBJ2-3, with D unclear. Between the trimmed V and J ends, which lost 4 bases and 2 bases, there was a span of 5 bases. The CDR3 totals 12 residues. Germline CDR1 is SGHRS and CDR2 is YFSETQ.

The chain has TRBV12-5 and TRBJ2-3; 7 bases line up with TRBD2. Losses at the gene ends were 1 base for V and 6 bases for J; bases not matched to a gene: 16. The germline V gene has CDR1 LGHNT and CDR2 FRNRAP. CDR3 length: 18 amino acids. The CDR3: CASGLAPVGGGAHDTQYF. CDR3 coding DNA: TGTGCTAGTGGTTTGGCCCCGGTGGGGGGAGGGGCGCACGATACGCAGTATTTT.

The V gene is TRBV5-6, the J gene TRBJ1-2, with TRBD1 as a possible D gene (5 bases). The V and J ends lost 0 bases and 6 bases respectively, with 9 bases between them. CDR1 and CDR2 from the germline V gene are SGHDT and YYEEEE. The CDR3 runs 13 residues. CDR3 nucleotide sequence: TGTGCCAGCAGCTTGGAGGGGAGGAATGGCTACACCTTC. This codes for CASSLEGRNGYTF.

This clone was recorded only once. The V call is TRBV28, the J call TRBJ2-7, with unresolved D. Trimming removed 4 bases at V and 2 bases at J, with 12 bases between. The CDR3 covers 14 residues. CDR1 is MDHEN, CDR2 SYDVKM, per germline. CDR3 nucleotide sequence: TGTGCCAGCAGTTCCTATCGTATGCCCTACGAGCAGTACTTC. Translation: CASSSYRMPYEQYF.

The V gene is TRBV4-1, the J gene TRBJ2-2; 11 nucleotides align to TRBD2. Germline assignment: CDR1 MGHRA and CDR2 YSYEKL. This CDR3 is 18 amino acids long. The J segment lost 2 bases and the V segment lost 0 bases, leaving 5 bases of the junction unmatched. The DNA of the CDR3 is TGCGCCAGCAGCCAAGAGCACCTAGCGGGAGGCAACACCGGGGAGCTGTTTTTT. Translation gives CASSQEHLAGGNTGELFF.

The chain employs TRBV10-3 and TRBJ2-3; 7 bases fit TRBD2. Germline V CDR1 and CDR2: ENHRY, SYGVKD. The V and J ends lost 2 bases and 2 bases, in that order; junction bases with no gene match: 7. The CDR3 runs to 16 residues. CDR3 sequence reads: CAISERLADSTDTQYF. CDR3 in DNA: TGTGCCATCAGTGAGCGCCTAGCGGATTCCACAGATACGCAGTATTTT.

CDR3 in amino acids: CASSLAQLSNEKLFF. The CDR3 coding sequence is TGCGCCAGCAGCTTGGCACAGCTATCTAATGAAAAACTGTTTTTT. The genes are TRBV5-1 and TRBJ1-4; D unresolved. CDR3 length equals 15 residues. Looked up from germline, CDR1 is SGHRS and CDR2 is YFSETQ. Trimming left V 0 bases short and J 3 bases short, with 9 bases between.

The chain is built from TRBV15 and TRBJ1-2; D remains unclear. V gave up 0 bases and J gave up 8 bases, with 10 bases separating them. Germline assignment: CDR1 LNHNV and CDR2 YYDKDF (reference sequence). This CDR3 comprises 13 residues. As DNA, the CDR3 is TGTGCCACCAGCAGAGAACGGGGTAGCGGCTACACCTTC. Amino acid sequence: CATSRERGSGYTF.

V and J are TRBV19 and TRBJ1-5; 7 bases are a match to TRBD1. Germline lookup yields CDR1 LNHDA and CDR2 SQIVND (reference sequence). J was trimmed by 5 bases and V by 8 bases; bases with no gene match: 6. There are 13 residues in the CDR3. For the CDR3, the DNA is TGTGCCAGTCGGAACAGGGGATATCAGCCCCAGCATTTT. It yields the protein CASRNRGYQPQHF.

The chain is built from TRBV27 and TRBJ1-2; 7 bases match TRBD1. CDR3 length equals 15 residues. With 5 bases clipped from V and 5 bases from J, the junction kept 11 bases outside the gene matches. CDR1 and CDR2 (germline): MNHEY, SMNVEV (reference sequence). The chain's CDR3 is CASSPRQGRGYGYTF. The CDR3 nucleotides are TGTGCCAGCAGTCCCCGACAGGGTAGGGGGTATGGCTACACCTTC.

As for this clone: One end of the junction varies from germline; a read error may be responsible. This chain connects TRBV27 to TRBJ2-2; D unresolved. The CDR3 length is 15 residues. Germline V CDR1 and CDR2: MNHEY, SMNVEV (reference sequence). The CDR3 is CASSLFRRNSGELFF. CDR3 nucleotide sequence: TGTGCCAGCAGTTTATTCCGCAGGAACTCCGGGGAGCTGTTTTTT.

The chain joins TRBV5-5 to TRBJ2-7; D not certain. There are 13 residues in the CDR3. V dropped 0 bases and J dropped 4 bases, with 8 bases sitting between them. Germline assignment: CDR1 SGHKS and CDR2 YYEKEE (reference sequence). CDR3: CASSLVSPYEQYF. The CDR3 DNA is TGTGCCAGCAGCTTGGTCAGTCCTTACGAGCAGTACTTC.

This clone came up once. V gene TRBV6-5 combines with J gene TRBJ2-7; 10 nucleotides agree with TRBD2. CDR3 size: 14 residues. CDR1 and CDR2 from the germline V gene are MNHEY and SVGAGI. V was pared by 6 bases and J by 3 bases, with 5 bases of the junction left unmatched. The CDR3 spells CASRSPSGSYEQYF. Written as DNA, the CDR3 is TGTGCCAGCAGATCTCCTAGCGGGAGCTACGAGCAGTACTTC.

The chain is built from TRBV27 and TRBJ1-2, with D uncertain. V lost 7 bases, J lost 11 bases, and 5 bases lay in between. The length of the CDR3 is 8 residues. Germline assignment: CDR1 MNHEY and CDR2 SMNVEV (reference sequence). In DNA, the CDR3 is TGTGCCAGCACCCGGTACACCTTC. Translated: CASTRYTF.

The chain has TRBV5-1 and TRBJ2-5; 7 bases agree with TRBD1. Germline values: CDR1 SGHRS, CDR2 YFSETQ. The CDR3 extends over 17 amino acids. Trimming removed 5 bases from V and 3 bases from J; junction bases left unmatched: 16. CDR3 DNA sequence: TGCGCCAGCAGTCCTCACCCGTCCGGGACAGTAGAAGAGACCCAGTACTTC. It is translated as CASSPHPSGTVEETQYF.

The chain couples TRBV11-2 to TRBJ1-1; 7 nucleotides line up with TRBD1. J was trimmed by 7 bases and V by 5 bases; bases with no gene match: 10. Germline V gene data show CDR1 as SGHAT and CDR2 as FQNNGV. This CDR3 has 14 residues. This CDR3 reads CASSARDRRHEAFF. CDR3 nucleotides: TGTGCCAGCAGCGCCCGGGACAGAAGACATGAAGCTTTCTTT.

Written as DNA, the CDR3 is TGTGCCAGCAGTCGGGACTTATATGGCTACACCTTC. Amino acid sequence: CASSRDLYGYTF. The chain combines TRBV2 with TRBJ1-2; perhaps TRBD1 as D (5 bases). This CDR3 spans 12 amino acids. V lost 5 bases and J 5 bases, leaving 9 bases between the germline ends. Germline V gene sequence: CDR1 SNHLY, CDR2 FYNNEI.

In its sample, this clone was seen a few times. The CDR3 DNA reads as TGCGCCAGCAGCCATACACCCAGCACAGATACGCAGTATTTT. Its protein product is CASSHTPSTDTQYF. The rearrangement joins TRBV5-1 to TRBJ2-3; D ambiguous. Germline V gives CDR1 SGHRS, CDR2 YFSETQ. Trimming pared 4 bases from V and 0 bases from J, leaving 9 bases between. The CDR3 is 14 residues long.

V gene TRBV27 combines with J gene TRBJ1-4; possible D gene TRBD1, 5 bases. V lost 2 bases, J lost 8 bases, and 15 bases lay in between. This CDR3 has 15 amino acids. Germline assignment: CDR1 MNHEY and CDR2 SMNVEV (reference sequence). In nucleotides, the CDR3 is TGTGCCAGCAGTTTAAACGGCAGGGCCGGAGAAAAACTGTTTTTT. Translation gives CASSLNGRAGEKLFF. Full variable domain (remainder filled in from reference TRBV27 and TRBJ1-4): EAQVTQNPRYLITVTGKKLTVTCSQNMNHEYMSWYRQDPGLGLRQIYYSMNVEVTDKGDVPEGYKVSRKEKRNFPLILESPSPNQTSLYFCASSLNGRAGEKLFFGSGTQLSVL.

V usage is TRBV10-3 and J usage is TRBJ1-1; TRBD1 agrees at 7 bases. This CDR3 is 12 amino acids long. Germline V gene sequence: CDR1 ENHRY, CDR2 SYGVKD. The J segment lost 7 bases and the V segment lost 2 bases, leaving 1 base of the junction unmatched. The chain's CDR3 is CAISERDSEAFF. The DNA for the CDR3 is TGTGCCATCAGTGAGCGGGACAGTGAAGCTTTCTTT.

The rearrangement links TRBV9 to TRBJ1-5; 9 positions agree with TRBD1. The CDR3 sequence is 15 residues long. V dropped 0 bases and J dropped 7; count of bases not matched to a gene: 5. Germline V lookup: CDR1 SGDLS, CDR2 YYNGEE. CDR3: CASSVAGQGNQPQHF. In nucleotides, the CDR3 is TGTGCCAGCAGCGTAGCGGGACAGGGTAACCAGCCCCAGCATTTT.

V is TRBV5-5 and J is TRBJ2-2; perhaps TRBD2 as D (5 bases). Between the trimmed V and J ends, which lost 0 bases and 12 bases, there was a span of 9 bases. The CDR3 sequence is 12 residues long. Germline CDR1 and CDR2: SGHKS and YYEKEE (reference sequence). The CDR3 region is CASSLDGVKLFF. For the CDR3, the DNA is TGTGCCAGCAGCTTGGACGGGGTGAAGCTGTTTTTT.

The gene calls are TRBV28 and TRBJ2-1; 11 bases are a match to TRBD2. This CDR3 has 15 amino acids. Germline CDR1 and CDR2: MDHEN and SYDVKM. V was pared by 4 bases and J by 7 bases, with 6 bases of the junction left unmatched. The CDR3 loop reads CASSSKTSGANEQFF. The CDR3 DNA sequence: TGTGCCAGCAGTTCGAAGACTAGCGGGGCTAATGAGCAGTTCTTC.

CDR3 in amino acids: CASSLSGTGGNYGYTF. In DNA, the CDR3 is TGTGCCAGCAGTTTATCGGGGACAGGGGGTAACTATGGCTACACCTTC. The chain has TRBV27 and TRBJ1-2; TRBD1 agrees at 11 bases. CDR1 and CDR2 (germline): MNHEY, SMNVEV (reference sequence). V dropped 0 bases and J dropped 1; count of bases not matched to a gene: 1. There are 16 residues in the CDR3.